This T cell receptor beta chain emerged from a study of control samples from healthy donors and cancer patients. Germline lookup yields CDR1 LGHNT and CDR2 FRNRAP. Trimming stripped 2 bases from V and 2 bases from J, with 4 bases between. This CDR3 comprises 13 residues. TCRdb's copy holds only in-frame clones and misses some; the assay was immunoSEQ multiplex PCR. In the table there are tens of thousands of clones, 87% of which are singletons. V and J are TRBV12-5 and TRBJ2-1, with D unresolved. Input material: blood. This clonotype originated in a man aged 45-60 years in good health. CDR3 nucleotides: TGTGCTAGTGGTTTGAGGCCCTACAATGAGCAGTTCTTC. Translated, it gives CASGLRPYNEQFF.